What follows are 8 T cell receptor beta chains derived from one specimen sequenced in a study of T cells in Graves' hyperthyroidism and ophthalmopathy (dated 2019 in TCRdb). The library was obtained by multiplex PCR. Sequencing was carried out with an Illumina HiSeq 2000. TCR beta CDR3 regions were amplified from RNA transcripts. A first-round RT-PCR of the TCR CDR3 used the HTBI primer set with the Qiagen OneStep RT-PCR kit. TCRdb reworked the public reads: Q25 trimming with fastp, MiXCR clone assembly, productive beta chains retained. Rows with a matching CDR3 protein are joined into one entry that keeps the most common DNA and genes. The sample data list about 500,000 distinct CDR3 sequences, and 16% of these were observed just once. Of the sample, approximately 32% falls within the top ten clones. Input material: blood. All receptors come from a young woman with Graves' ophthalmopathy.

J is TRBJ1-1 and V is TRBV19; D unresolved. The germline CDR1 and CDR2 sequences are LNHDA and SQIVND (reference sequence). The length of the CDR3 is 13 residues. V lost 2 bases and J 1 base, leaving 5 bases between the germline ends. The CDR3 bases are TGTGCCAGTAGTATAAAGAGGAACACTGAAGCTTTCTTT. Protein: CASSIKRNTEAFF.

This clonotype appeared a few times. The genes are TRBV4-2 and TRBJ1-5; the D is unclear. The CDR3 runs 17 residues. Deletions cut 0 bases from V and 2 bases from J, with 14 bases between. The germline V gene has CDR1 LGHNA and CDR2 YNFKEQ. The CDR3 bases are TGTGCCAGCAGCCAAGATGTACCTATCATGGGCAATCAGCCCCAGCATTTT. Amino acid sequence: CASSQDVPIMGNQPQHF.

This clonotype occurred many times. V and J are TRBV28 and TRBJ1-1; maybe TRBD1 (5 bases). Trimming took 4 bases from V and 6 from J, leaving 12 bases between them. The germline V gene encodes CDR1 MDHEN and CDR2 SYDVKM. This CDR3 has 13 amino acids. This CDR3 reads CASSWGVTAEAFF. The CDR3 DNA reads TGTGCCAGCAGTTGGGGGGTAACGGCTGAAGCTTTCTTT.

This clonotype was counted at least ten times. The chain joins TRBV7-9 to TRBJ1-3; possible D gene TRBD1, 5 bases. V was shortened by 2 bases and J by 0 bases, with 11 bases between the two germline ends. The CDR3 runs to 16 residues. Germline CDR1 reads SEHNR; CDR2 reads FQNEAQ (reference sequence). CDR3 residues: CASSLKGTGSGNTIYF. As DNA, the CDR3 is TGTGCCAGCAGCTTAAAGGGCACAGGCTCTGGAAACACCATATATTTT.

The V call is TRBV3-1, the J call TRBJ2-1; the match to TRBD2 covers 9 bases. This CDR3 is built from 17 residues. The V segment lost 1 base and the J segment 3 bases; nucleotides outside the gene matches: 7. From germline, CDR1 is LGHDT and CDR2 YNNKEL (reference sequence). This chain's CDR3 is CASSQGQGGRVYNEQFF. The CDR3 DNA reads TGTGCCAGCAGCCAAGGCCAAGGCGGGAGGGTCTACAATGAGCAGTTCTTC.

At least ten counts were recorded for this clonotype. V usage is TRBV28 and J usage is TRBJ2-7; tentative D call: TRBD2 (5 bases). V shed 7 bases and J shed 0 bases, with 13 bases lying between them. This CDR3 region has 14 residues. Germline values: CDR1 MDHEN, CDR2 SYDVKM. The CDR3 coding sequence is TGTGCCAGCATCGAACTCGGGAACTCCTACGAGCAGTACTTC. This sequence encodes CASIELGNSYEQYF.

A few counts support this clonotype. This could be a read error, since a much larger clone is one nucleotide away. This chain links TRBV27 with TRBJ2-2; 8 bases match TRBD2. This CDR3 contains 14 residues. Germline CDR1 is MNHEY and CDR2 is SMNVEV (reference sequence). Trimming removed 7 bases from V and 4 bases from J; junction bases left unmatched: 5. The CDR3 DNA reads TGTGCCAGCACCCTCGGGGGGGGCACCGGGGAGCTGTTTTTT. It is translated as CASTLGGGTGELFF.

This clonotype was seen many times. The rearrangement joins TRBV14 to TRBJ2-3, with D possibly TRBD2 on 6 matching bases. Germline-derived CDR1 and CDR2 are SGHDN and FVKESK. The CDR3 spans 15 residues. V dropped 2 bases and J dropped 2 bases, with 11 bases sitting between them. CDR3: CASSQRGGITDTQYF. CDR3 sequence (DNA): TGTGCCAGCAGCCAAAGAGGAGGGATCACAGATACGCAGTATTTT.